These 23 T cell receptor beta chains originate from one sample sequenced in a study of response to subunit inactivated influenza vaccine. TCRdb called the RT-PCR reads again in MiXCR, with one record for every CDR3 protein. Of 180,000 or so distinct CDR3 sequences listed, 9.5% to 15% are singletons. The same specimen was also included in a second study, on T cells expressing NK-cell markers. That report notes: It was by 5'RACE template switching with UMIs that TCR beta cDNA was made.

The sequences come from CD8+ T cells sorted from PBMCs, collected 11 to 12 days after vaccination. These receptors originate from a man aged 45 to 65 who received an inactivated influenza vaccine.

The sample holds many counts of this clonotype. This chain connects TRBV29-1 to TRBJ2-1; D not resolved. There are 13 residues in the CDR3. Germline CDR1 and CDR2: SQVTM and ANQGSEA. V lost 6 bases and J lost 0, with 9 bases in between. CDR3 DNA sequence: TGCAGCGTAGGGTCTCTCTCCTACAATGAGCAGTTCTTC. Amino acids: CSVGSLSYNEQFF.

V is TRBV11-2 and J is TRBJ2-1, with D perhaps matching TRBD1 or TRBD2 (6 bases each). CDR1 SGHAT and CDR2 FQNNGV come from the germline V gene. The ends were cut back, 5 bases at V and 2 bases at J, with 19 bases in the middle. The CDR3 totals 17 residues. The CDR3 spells CASSPDGRTEPYNEQFF. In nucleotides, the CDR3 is TGTGCCAGCAGCCCGGATGGGAGGACAGAACCCTACAATGAGCAGTTCTTC. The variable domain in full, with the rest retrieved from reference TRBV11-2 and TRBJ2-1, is EAGVAQSPRYKIIEKRQSVAFWCNPISGHATLYWYQQILGQGPKLLIQFQNNGVVDDSQLPKDRFSAERLKGVDSTLKIQPAKLEDSAVYLCASSPDGRTEPYNEQFFGPGTRLTVL.

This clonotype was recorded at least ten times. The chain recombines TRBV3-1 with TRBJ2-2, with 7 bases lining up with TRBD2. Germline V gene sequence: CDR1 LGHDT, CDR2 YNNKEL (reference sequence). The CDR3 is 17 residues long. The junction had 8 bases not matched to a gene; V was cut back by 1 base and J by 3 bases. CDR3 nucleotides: TGTGCCAGCAGCCAAGTGGTCCCTAGCGGCTACACCGGGGAGCTGTTTTTT. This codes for CASSQVVPSGYTGELFF.

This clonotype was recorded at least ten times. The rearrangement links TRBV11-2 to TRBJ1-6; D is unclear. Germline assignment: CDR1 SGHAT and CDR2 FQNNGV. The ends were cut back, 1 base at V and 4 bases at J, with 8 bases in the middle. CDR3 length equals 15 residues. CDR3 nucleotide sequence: TGTGCCAGCAGCTTAGTCCGGAGTTATAATTCACCCCTCCACTTT. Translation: CASSLVRSYNSPLHF.

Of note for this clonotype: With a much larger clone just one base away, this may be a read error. CDR3 sequence reads: CASCESGFGQPQHF. CDR3 nucleotide sequence: TGTGCCAGCTGTGAATCGGGGTTTGGTCAGCCCCAGCATTTT. The J gene is TRBJ1-5, the V gene TRBV25-1; D gene uncertain. This CDR3 is 14 amino acids long. CDR1 is MGHDK, CDR2 SYGVNS, per germline.

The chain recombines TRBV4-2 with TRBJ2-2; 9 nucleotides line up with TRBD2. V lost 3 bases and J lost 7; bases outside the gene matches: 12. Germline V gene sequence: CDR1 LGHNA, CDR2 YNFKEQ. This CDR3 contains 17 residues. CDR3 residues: CASSHGGGGGLGGELFF. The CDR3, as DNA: TGTGCCAGCAGCCACGGCGGGGGGGGGGGCCTTGGCGGGGAGCTGTTTTTT.

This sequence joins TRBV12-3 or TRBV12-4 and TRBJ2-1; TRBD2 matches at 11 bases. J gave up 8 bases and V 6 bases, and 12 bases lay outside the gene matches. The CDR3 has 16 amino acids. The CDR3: CASSLYSGRAWDEQFF. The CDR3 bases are TGTGCCAGCAGCTTATATAGCGGGAGGGCCTGGGATGAGCAGTTCTTC.

CDR3 protein: CSARVLGGGLAGEGQFF. For the CDR3, the DNA is TGCAGTGCTAGAGTTTTAGGTGGTGGACTAGCGGGAGAAGGGCAGTTCTTC. The chain has TRBV20-1 and TRBJ2-1; 13 nucleotides match TRBD2. V lost 1 base, J lost 12 bases, and 15 bases stayed unmatched. The CDR3 is made up of 17 amino acids. CDR1 and CDR2 (germline): DFQATT, SNEGSKA (reference sequence).

CDR3 sequence (DNA): TGTGCCAGCAGCCTAGATCACAGGGGGAGCACAGATACGCAGTATTTT. This sequence encodes CASSLDHRGSTDTQYF. The chain recombines TRBV3-2 with TRBJ2-3; the table's D gene call, TRBD1, was not cross checked with the DNA. TRBV3-2 is given as a pseudogene. The CDR3 sequence is 16 residues long.

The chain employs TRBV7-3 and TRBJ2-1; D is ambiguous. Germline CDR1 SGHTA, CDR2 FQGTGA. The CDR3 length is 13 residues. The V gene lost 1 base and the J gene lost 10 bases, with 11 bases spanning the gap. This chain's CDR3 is CASSLNPGQEQFF. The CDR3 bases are TGTGCCAGCAGCTTAAACCCCGGCCAGGAGCAGTTCTTC.

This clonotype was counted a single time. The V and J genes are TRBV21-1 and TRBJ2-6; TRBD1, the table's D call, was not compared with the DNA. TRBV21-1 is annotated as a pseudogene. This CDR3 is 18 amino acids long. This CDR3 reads CASSKGTGLSEGANVLTF. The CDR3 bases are TGTGCCAGCAGCAAGGGGACAGGGCTTAGTGAAGGGGCCAACGTCCTGACTTTC.

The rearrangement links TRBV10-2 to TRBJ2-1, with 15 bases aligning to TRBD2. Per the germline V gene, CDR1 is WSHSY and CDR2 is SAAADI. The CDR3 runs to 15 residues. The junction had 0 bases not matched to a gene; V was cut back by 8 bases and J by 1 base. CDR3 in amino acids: CASGLAGGSYNEQFF. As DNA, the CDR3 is TGCGCCAGCGGACTAGCGGGGGGGTCCTACAATGAGCAGTTCTTC.

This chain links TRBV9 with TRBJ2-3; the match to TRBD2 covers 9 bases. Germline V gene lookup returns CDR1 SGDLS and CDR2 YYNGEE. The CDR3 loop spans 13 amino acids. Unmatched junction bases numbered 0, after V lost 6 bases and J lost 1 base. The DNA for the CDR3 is TGTGCCAGCAAGCGGGAGGGCACAGATACGCAGTATTTT. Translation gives CASKREGTDTQYF.

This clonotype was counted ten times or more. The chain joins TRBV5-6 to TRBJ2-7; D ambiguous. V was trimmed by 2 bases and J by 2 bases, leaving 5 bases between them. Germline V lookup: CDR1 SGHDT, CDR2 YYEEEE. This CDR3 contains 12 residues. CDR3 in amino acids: CASSLRPYEQYF. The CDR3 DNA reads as TGTGCCAGCAGCTTACGGCCCTACGAGCAGTACTTC.

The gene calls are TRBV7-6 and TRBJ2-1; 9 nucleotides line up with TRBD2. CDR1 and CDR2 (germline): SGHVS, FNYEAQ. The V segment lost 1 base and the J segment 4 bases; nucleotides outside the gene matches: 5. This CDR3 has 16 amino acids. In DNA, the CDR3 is TGTGCCAGCAGCTTAGATCAAGGACTAGCGTACAATGAGCAGTTCTTC. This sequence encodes CASSLDQGLAYNEQFF.

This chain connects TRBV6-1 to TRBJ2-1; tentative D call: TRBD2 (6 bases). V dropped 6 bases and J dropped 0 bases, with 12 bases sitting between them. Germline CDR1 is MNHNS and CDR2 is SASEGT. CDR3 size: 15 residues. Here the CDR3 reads CASRLDGSSYNEQFF. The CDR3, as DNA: TGTGCCAGCAGGCTGGACGGGAGCTCCTACAATGAGCAGTTCTTC.

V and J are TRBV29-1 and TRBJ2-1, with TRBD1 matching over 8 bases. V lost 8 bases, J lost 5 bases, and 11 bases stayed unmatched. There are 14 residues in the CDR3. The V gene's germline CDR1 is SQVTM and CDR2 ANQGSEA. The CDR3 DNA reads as TGCAGCACCGAGACAGGGGAAGGGGACAATGAGCAGTTCTTC. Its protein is CSTETGEGDNEQFF.

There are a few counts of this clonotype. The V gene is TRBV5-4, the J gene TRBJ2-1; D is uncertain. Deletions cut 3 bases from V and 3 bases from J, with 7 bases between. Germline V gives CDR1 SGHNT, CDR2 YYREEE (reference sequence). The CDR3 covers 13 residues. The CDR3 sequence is CASSSDYYNEQFF. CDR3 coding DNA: TGTGCCAGCAGCTCGGATTACTACAATGAGCAGTTCTTC.

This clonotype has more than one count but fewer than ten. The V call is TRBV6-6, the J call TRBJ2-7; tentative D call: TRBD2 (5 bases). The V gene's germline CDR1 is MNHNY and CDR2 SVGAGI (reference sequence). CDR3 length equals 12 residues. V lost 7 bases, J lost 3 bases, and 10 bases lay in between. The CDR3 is CASTAGDYEQYF. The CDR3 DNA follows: TGTGCCAGCACCGCCGGGGACTACGAGCAGTACTTC.

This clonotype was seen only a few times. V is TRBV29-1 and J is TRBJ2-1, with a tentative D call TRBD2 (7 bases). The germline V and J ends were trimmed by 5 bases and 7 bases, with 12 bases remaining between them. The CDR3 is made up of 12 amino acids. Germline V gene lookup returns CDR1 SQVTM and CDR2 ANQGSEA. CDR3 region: CSVIRGANEQFF. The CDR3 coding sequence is TGCAGCGTTATTCGGGGGGCGAATGAGCAGTTCTTC.

The CDR3 nucleotides read TGTGCCACCAGTGATTTGCCGGACAGGTTGGACACCGGGGAGCTGTTTTTT. Protein: CATSDLPDRLDTGELFF. The chain is built from TRBV24-1 and TRBJ2-2; 7 nucleotides agree with TRBD1. The CDR3 is made up of 17 amino acids. V lost 0 bases to trimming and J lost 3 bases; unmatched junction nucleotides: 6. Germline lookup yields CDR1 KGHDR and CDR2 SFDVKD.

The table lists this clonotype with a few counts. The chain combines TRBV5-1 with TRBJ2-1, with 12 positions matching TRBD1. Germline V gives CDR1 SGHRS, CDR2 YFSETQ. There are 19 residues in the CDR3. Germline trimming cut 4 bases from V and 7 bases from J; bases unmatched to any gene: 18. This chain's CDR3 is CASSKGQGAYYDGRNEQFF. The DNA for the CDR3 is TGCGCCAGCAGCAAGGGACAGGGGGCTTACTATGACGGTAGGAATGAGCAGTTCTTC.

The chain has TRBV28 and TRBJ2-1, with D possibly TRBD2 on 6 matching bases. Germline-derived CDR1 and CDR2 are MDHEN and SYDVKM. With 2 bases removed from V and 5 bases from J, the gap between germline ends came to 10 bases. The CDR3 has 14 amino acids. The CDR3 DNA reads TGTGCCAGCAGTTTACGCGGGGAAAACAATGAGCAGTTCTTC. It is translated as CASSLRGENNEQFF.